The rows below give T cell receptor beta chains drawn from one sample of a study of blood T cells in healthy people across ages. Each CDR3 protein gets one entry after TCRdb re-called the 5' RACE reads with MiXCR. Of under 2,000,000 distinct CDR3 sequences listed, around half are singletons. The specimen sequenced was blood. These receptors came from a woman aged 40 to 55 in good health. The CDR3 runs from the conserved cysteine through the conserved F or W. The order of the fields is CDR3 length, V gene, D gene, clone size, J gene, CDR3 protein, CDR3 DNA. D genes are given only for firm matches. Part of the rows lack a size; the others show once, few, many or a class for expanded clones.

18	TRBV28	.	.	TRBJ1-5	CASRSPHMSGVSNQPQHF	TGTGCCAGCAGATCCCCCCACATGTCAGGGGTGAGCAATCAGCCCCAGCATTTT
16	TRBV6-2/TRBV6-3	TRBD2	.	TRBJ2-1	CASSYSLAGGRREQFF	TGTGCCAGCAGTTACTCTTTAGCGGGGGGTCGCCGTGAGCAGTTCTTC
14	TRBV4-2	TRBD1	.	TRBJ1-2	CASSQVTGGDGYTF	TGTGCCAGCAGCCAAGTTACAGGGGGAGATGGCTACACCTTC
13	TRBV15	.	.	TRBJ1-5	CATRTRGSEPQHF	TGTGCCACCCGGACCCGAGGGTCTGAGCCCCAGCATTTT
16	TRBV20-1	TRBD1	.	TRBJ1-6	CSAVDRGIYNNSPLHF	TGCAGTGCTGTTGACAGGGGTATTTACAATAATTCACCCCTCCACTTT
14	TRBV7-7	.	.	TRBJ2-5	CASSNSPGQETQYF	TGCGCTAGCAGCAATTCCCCGGGACAAGAGACCCAGTACTTC
16	TRBV14	.	.	TRBJ2-5	CASSQASGFDQETQYF	TGTGCCAGCAGCCAAGCGAGTGGGTTCGACCAAGAGACCCAGTACTTC
18	TRBV28	.	few	TRBJ2-6	CASLGTATPSSGANVLTF	TGTGCCAGCCTCGGGACCGCGACCCCTAGCTCTGGGGCCAACGTCCTGACTTTC
18	TRBV15	TRBD2	few	TRBJ2-1	CATSRVLGLGSSYNEQFF	TGTGCCACCAGCAGAGTATTGGGACTAGGGAGCTCCTACAATGAGCAGTTCTTC
17	TRBV5-1	TRBD2	.	TRBJ2-3	CASGTGTSGGYADTQYF	TGCGCCAGCGGCACCGGGACTAGCGGGGGTTATGCAGATACGCAGTATTTT
15	TRBV24-1	TRBD2	.	TRBJ2-5	CATSALAGEQETQYF	TGTGCCACCAGTGCCCTAGCGGGGGAACAAGAGACCCAGTACTTC
13	TRBV14	.	.	TRBJ2-7	CASSQLETGEQYF	TGTGCCAGCAGCCAATTGGAAACGGGCGAGCAGTACTTC
15	TRBV24-1	.	.	TRBJ1-2	CATSDPGSGSYSYTF	TGTGCCACCAGTGATCCGGGGAGCGGGTCGTATAGCTACACCTTC
12	TRBV6-5	.	few	TRBJ1-2	CASTGYGDGYTF	TGTGCCAGCACGGGTTATGGGGATGGCTACACCTTC
15	TRBV11-2	.	few	TRBJ2-7	CASSPEGGIRYEQYF	TGTGCCAGCAGCCCGGAAGGGGGGATAAGATACGAGCAGTACTTC
12	TRBV5-1	.	.	TRBJ2-5	CAGSSQGETQYF	TGCGCCGGCAGCTCGCAAGGGGAGACCCAGTACTTC
17	TRBV4-1	.	.	TRBJ1-6	CASSQGPGRGHNSPLHF	TGCGCCAGCAGCCAAGGACCGGGACGGGGGCATAATTCACCCCTCCACTTT
14	TRBV7-2	TRBD1	.	TRBJ1-1	CASSDHPGTAEAFF	TGTGCCAGCAGCGACCATCCCGGGACAGCTGAAGCTTTCTTT